The source of this T cell receptor (beta chain) is a study of Ad26.COV2.S vaccination and SARS-CoV-2 variants (dated by TCRdb to about 2021). About the study as a whole: TCRbeta repertoire sequencing was used to assess the specificity and breadth of SARS-CoV-2-reactive T cell receptors after Ad26.COV2.S vaccination. The TCR-sequenced set comprised around 30 samples: around 20 Ad26.COV2.S vaccine recipients, 5 placebo recipients and 8 SARS-CoV-2 convalescent individuals.

General conclusions and limits of the study: The authors noted that the TCR breadth and depth analyses may have underestimated total T cell responses. Non-spike TCR breadth was comparable between vaccine and placebo recipients, consistent with the vaccine containing only spike. After vaccination, substantial breadth of spike-specific CD8+ and CD4+ T cell responses was reported. Higher spike-specific TCR breadth was observed in Ad26.COV2.S recipients than in placebo recipients (P = 0.0014).

As concerns this clone: No antigen is known for it. No much larger clonotype is one base removed from it; base qualities were not supplied.

What this sample's time point label stands for: individuals recovered from natural SARS-CoV-2 infection. CDR1 and CDR2, looked up from the germline V gene, are SGHNT and YENEEA. Counted from cysteine to phenylalanine, this CDR3 has 17 amino acids. The kept DNA is CDR3 alone, 51 bases in frame from the first base. Relative to germline, V is 5 bases shorter and J is 2 bases shorter, with 19 bases between their ends. The immunoSEQ Assay was the method used to sequence TCRbeta CDR3 regions. After extraction, genomic DNA underwent amplification by bias-controlled multiplex PCR, followed by high-throughput sequencing. The paper's data handling went like this. To quantify the absolute abundance of every unique TCRbeta CDR3 region, sequences were collapsed and filtered. Usable DNA was measured by amplifying reference genes present in all nucleated cells, and TCRbeta template counts were normalized to that usable DNA to estimate T cell fraction. Repertoire TCRs were annotated as SARS-CoV-2-specific when V gene, CDR3 amino acid sequence and J gene were exactly matched to a known reactive TCR set. The reference SARS-CoV-2 TCR set came from MIRA and was filtered for enrichment in COVID-19-positive ImmuneCODE repertoires, removing public or cross-reactive TCRs. Based on the MIRA antigens, annotated TCRs were further analysed at the level of specific ORF or position within ORF. Breadth was defined as annotated unique rearrangements over total unique productive rearrangements; depth was the summed frequency of those rearrangements. Group comparisons of TCR breadth used two-sided Wilcoxon rank-sum tests. Not all clones reach the TCRdb copy of this immuneACCESS table, which keeps in-frame sequences only. Checked studies attribute under half of the gap to unresolved V genes and leave the rest unexplained. V and J calls and clone size are copied from that table; D and trimming were computed from the DNA. Recorded for this sample are under 95,000 clones; more than 70% of them occurred a single time. The ten largest clones capture 15% to 20% of the sample.

This clonotype originated in a human donor who had recovered from COVID-19. The source material was peripheral blood, sampled after recovery from COVID-19. The V gene is TRBV11-3 and the J gene is TRBJ1-5, and perhaps TRBD1 as D gene, on 5 matching bases. The DNA reads as follows: TGTGCCAGCAGCCGTCGGGACGCGGCCCTGGGCAATCAGCCCCAGCATTTT. Its translation reads: CASSRRDAALGNQPQHF.